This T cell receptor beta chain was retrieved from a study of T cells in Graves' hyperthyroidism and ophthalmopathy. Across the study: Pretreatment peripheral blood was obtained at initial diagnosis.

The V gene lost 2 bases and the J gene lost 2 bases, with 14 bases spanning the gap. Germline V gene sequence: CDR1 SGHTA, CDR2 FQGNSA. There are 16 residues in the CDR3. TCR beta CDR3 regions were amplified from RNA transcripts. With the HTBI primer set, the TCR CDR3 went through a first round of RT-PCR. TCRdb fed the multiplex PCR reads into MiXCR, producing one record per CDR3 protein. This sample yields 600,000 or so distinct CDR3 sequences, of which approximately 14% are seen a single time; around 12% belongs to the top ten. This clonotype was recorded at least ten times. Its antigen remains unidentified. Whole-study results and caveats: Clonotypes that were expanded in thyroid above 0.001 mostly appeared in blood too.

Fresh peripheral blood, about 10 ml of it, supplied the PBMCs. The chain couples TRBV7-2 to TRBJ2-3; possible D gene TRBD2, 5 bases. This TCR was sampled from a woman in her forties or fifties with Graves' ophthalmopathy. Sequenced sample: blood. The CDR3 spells CASSLIFDYATDTQYF. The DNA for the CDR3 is TGTGCCAGCAGCTTAATTTTCGACTATGCCACAGATACGCAGTATTTT.